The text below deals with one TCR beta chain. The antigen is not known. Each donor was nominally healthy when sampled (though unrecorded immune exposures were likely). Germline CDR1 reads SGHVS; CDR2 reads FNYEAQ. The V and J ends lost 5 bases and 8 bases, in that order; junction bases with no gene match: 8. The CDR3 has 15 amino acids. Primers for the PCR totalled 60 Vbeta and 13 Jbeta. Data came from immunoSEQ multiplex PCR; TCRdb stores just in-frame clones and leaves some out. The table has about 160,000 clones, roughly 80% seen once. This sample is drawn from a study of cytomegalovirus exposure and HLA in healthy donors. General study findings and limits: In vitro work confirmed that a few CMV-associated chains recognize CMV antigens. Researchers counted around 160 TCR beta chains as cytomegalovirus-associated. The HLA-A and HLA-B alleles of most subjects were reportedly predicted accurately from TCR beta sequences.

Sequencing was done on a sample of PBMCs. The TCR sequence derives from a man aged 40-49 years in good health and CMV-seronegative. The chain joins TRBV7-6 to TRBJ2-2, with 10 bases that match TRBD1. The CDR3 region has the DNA TGTGCCAGCAGCAGGGACAGGGGTGCGTTGGGGGAGCTGTTTTTT. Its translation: CASSRDRGALGELFF. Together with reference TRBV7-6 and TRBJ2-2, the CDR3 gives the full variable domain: GAGVSQSPRYKVTKRGQDVALRCDPISGHVSLYWYRQALGQGPEFLTYFNYEAQQDKSGLPNDRFSAERPEGSISTLTIQRTEQRDSAMYRCASSRDRGALGELFFGEGSRLTVL.